The 25 T cell receptor beta chains below come from one sample, sequenced in a study of blood T cell repertoires in COVID-19. Assay: immunoSEQ multiplex PCR; the TCRdb copy retains only in-frame clones and omits some. The sample records 90,000 to 150,000 clones, approximately 80% being singletons. Material for sequencing was peripheral blood. The receptors shown here come from a woman older than 75 with acute or convalescent COVID-19.

The V gene is TRBV19, the J gene TRBJ2-3; the match to TRBD1 covers 10 bases. The germline V gene encodes CDR1 LNHDA and CDR2 SQIVND (reference sequence). V trimming: 5 bases; J trimming: 5 bases; junction bases outside the gene matches: 4. This CDR3 spans 14 amino acids. CDR3: CASSDRGLLDTQYF. CDR3 DNA: TGTGCCAGTAGTGACAGGGGGCTATTAGATACGCAGTATTTT.

This chain connects TRBV5-6 to TRBJ1-1; 8 nucleotides agree with TRBD1. Germline CDR1 and CDR2: SGHDT and YYEEEE. CDR3 length: 15 amino acids. The ends lost 4 bases at V and 1 base at J; junction bases unmatched: 6. This chain's CDR3 is CASSRLTGGNTEAFF. The CDR3 coding sequence is TGTGCCAGCAGCCGACTCACAGGGGGGAACACTGAAGCTTTCTTT.

The gene calls are TRBV7-2 and TRBJ2-2; 7 positions match TRBD2. CDR3 length: 14 amino acids. With V trimmed by 1 base and J by 6 bases, 2 bases remained unmatched. Germline CDR1 is SGHTA and CDR2 is FQGNSA. The CDR3 spells CASSLDGGSGELFF. The CDR3 DNA reads TGTGCCAGCAGCTTAGACGGGGGGTCCGGGGAGCTGTTTTTT.

There are a few counts of this clone. This chain uses TRBV30 with TRBJ1-4; 7 nucleotides match TRBD1. Unmatched junction bases numbered 9, after V lost 6 bases and J lost 8 bases. Germline V gene sequence: CDR1 GTSNPN, CDR2 SVGIG (reference sequence). There are 13 residues in the CDR3. The CDR3 loop is CACLAGGQEKLFF. CDR3 nucleotides: TGTGCCTGCCTGGCGGGGGGACAGGAAAAACTGTTTTTT.

This clone was picked up a small number of times. The chain is built from TRBV3-1 (or the pseudogene TRBV3-2) and TRBJ1-6; perhaps TRBD1 as D (5 bases). With 6 bases removed from V and 13 bases from J, the gap between germline ends came to 13 bases. The CDR3 loop spans 12 amino acids. Germline V CDR1 and CDR2: LGHDT, YNNKEL (reference sequence). This chain's CDR3 is CASRLKTAPLHF. In DNA form, the CDR3 reads TGTGCCAGCAGACTTAAGACAGCTCCCCTCCACTTT.

The V gene is TRBV15, the J gene TRBJ1-1; D is ambiguous. V lost 3 bases, J lost 1 base, and 12 bases lay in between. Germline V gene lookup returns CDR1 LNHNV and CDR2 YYDKDF (reference sequence). The CDR3 consists of 15 residues. In DNA form, the CDR3 reads TGTGCCACCAGCAGGAGACGGGAAGGGAACACTGAAGCTTTCTTT. Its translation is CATSRRREGNTEAFF. Based on the CDR3 plus reference TRBV15 and TRBJ1-1, the full variable domain is DAMVIQNPRYQVTQFGKPVTLSCSQTLNHNVMYWYQQKSSQAPKLLFHYYDKDFNNEADTPDNFQSRRPNTSFCFLDIRSPGLGDTAMYLCATSRRREGNTEAFFGQGTRLTVV.

The genes are TRBV30 and TRBJ1-4; D remains ambiguous. This CDR3 is 13 amino acids long. Germline CDR1 GTSNPN, CDR2 SVGIG (reference sequence). V shed 2 bases and J shed 3 bases, with 7 bases lying between them. CDR3 sequence reads: CAWSYSSNEKLFF. CDR3 coding DNA: TGTGCCTGGAGTTATTCGTCTAATGAAAAACTGTTTTTT.

The V and J genes are TRBV5-1 and TRBJ2-7, with 10 nucleotides matching TRBD2. The V segment lost 1 base and the J segment 4 bases; nucleotides outside the gene matches: 8. The CDR3 has 16 residues. The germline V gene has CDR1 SGHRS and CDR2 YFSETQ. CDR3 residues: CASSLSSGLAVYEQYF. The CDR3 bases are TGCGCCAGCAGCTTGTCATCTGGACTAGCGGTTTACGAGCAGTACTTC.

The V gene is TRBV30, the J gene TRBJ1-3; unclear D gene. V shed 0 bases and J shed 3 bases, with 6 bases lying between them. The length of the CDR3 is 13 residues. Germline CDR1 reads GTSNPN; CDR2 reads SVGIG (reference sequence). The CDR3 spells CAWSVLRGNTIYF. Here the CDR3 DNA reads TGTGCCTGGAGTGTACTCCGTGGAAACACCATATATTTT.

The rearrangement joins TRBV10-3 to TRBJ2-1, with 16 nucleotides matching TRBD2. This CDR3 has 18 amino acids. V shed 2 bases, J shed 9 bases, and the junction held 10 bases outside the gene matches. The germline CDR1 and CDR2 sequences are ENHRY and SYGVKD. For the CDR3, the DNA is TGTGCCATCAGTGAGCCGGGACTAGCGGGAGGGCCAGAGGGTGAGCAGTTCTTC. Its translation is CAISEPGLAGGPEGEQFF.

This clone was found a few times. This rearrangement joins TRBV25-1 to TRBJ2-3; 9 bases fit TRBD1. Germline CDR1 is MGHDK and CDR2 is SYGVNS. J lost 5 bases, V lost 6 bases, and 6 bases had no gene match. This CDR3 is 14 amino acids long. CDR3 sequence reads: CASRTGGSIDTQYF. As DNA, the CDR3 is TGTGCCAGCAGGACAGGGGGTTCGATAGATACGCAGTATTTT. The full variable domain, rest sourced from reference TRBV25-1 and TRBJ2-3, is EADIYQTPRYLVIGTGKKITLECSQTMGHDKMYWYQQDPGMELHLIHYSYGVNSTEKGDLSSESTVSRIRTEHFPLTLESARPSHTSQYLCASRTGGSIDTQYFGPGTRLTVL.

The chain employs TRBV5-1 and TRBJ2-4; D possibly corresponds to TRBD2 (6 bases). The CDR3 totals 14 residues. V lost 1 base, J lost 9 bases, and 14 bases lay in between. The germline gives CDR1 SGHRS, CDR2 YFSETQ. The DNA of the CDR3 is TGCGCCAGCAGCTTGATCGGGGGAGAGGGCATTCAGTACTTC. Translated: CASSLIGGEGIQYF. Based on the CDR3 plus reference TRBV5-1 and TRBJ2-4, the full variable domain is KAGVTQTPRYLIKTRGQQVTLSCSPISGHRSVSWYQQTPGQGLQFLFEYFSETQRNKGNFPGRFSGRQFSNSRSEMNVSTLELGDSALYLCASSLIGGEGIQYFGAGTRLSVL.

V usage is TRBV24-1 and J usage is TRBJ2-2, with a tentative D call TRBD2 (6 bases). The ends were cut back, 6 bases at V and 3 bases at J, with 13 bases in the middle. Germline CDR1 and CDR2: KGHDR and SFDVKD. The CDR3 contains 15 residues. The CDR3 sequence is CATSRFGGDTGELFF. The CDR3 DNA sequence: TGTGCCACCAGTCGGTTCGGAGGGGACACCGGGGAGCTGTTTTTT.

Details on this clone: Other DNA sequences in this specimen translate into the identical CDR3. This chain uses TRBV5-1 with TRBJ2-1; possibly TRBD2 for D (6 bases). Looked up from germline, CDR1 is SGHRS and CDR2 is YFSETQ. The CDR3 has 16 amino acids. V shed 0 bases and J shed 0 bases, with 10 bases lying between them. CDR3 region: CASSLGGGDSYNEQFF. The CDR3 nucleotides read TGCGCCAGCAGCTTGGGGGGCGGGGACTCCTACAATGAGCAGTTCTTC.

V and J are TRBV7-8 and TRBJ1-2, with D possibly matching TRBD1 (5 bases). The germline gives CDR1 SGHVS, CDR2 FQNEAQ. V gave up 1 base and J gave up 0 bases, with 12 bases separating them. This CDR3 contains 16 residues. In nucleotides, the CDR3 is TGTGCCAGCAGCTTAGTTGGCGGGACTGCTAACTATGGCTACACCTTC. Its translation is CASSLVGGTANYGYTF.

This clone showed up many times. This sequence joins TRBV4-1 and TRBJ2-7, with a tentative D call TRBD1 (6 bases). There are 16 residues in the CDR3. Trimming removed 0 bases from V and 3 bases from J, with 15 bases in between. Germline assignment: CDR1 MGHRA and CDR2 YSYEKL. CDR3 amino acids: CASSQEWGPENYEQYF. The DNA for the CDR3 is TGCGCCAGCAGCCAAGAATGGGGGCCGGAGAACTACGAGCAGTACTTC.

This clone was observed once. This rearrangement joins TRBV9 to TRBJ2-7; TRBD2 matches 15 bases. Germline CDR1 and CDR2: SGDLS and YYNGEE. The trim removed 3 bases at V and 6 bases at J, leaving 7 bases unmatched. CDR3 length: 16 amino acids. Here the CDR3 reads CASSGGTSGRLREQYF. The DNA of the CDR3 is TGTGCCAGCAGCGGAGGGACTAGCGGGAGGTTGCGCGAGCAGTACTTC.

This chain joins TRBV5-1 and TRBJ2-5; 7 nucleotides agree with TRBD2. The CDR3 contains 15 residues. The V gene end was trimmed by 0 bases and the J gene end by 0 bases; junction bases not matched to a gene: 2. Germline loops: CDR1 SGHRS, CDR2 YFSETQ. The CDR3 spells CASSLGLANQETQYF. The DNA of the CDR3 is TGCGCCAGCAGCTTGGGACTAGCAAACCAAGAGACCCAGTACTTC.

This chain uses TRBV4-3 with TRBJ2-2; 10 bases are shared with TRBD2. The CDR3 runs to 15 residues. Germline-derived CDR1 and CDR2 are LGHNA and YSLEER. V trimming: 2 bases; J trimming: 4 bases; junction bases outside the gene matches: 1. CDR3 protein: CASSQLAGVTGELFF. The CDR3 coding sequence is TGCGCCAGCAGCCAACTAGCGGGAGTCACCGGGGAGCTGTTTTTT.

This clone came up once. The chain uses TRBV3-1 (or the pseudogene TRBV3-2) and TRBJ2-1; D possibly corresponds to TRBD1 (6 bases). V gave up 5 bases and J gave up 0 bases, with 14 bases separating them. The length of the CDR3 is 16 residues. Germline-derived CDR1 and CDR2 are LGHDT and YNNKEL (reference sequence). CDR3 region: CASSAIRGYSYNEQFF. CDR3 nucleotides: TGTGCCAGCAGCGCAATCAGGGGTTACTCCTACAATGAGCAGTTCTTC.

The chain recombines TRBV28 with TRBJ1-2; 9 bases are shared with TRBD1. Germline CDR1 and CDR2: MDHEN and SYDVKM. The CDR3 is 14 amino acids. V trimming: 5 bases; J trimming: 7 bases; junction bases outside the gene matches: 8. The CDR3 DNA reads as TGTGCCAGCAGTACAGGACAGGGGATAGGTGGCTACACCTTC. Its protein product is CASSTGQGIGGYTF.

This chain joins TRBV15 and TRBJ1-1; D possibly corresponds to TRBD1 (5 bases). CDR1 is LNHNV, CDR2 YYDKDF, per germline (reference sequence). The CDR3 loop spans 15 amino acids. The V end lost 1 base, the J end lost 4 bases, and 13 bases lay between the germline ends. This chain's CDR3 is CATSRVGGGSTEAFF. CDR3 in DNA: TGTGCCACCAGCAGAGTTGGGGGGGGGAGCACTGAAGCTTTCTTT.

The chain is built from TRBV7-2 and TRBJ2-1, with unresolved D. V was clipped by 0 bases and J by 0 bases, with 9 bases between them. Germline lookup yields CDR1 SGHTA and CDR2 FQGNSA. The CDR3 is 16 amino acids. CDR3 protein: CASSLAFSSSYNEQFF. The CDR3 DNA follows: TGTGCCAGCAGCTTAGCTTTCTCGAGCTCCTACAATGAGCAGTTCTTC.

V gene TRBV5-1 combines with J gene TRBJ2-3, with 8 bases identical to TRBD2. Germline V gene sequence: CDR1 SGHRS, CDR2 YFSETQ. The CDR3 has 16 amino acids. V dropped 2 bases and J dropped 3; count of bases not matched to a gene: 8. This CDR3 reads CASSLFSGGRTDTQYF. CDR3 in DNA: TGCGCCAGCAGCTTATTTTCGGGAGGGCGAACAGATACGCAGTATTTT.

In this sample, this clone turned up a few times. This chain links TRBV5-6 with TRBJ2-3; possibly TRBD1 for D (6 bases). The CDR3 runs 13 residues. Trimming removed 5 bases from V and 3 bases from J, with 10 bases in between. In germline, CDR1 is SGHDT, CDR2 YYEEEE. Here the CDR3 DNA reads TGTGCCAGCAGTGAGACAGGAACAGATACGCAGTATTTT. This sequence encodes CASSETGTDTQYF.